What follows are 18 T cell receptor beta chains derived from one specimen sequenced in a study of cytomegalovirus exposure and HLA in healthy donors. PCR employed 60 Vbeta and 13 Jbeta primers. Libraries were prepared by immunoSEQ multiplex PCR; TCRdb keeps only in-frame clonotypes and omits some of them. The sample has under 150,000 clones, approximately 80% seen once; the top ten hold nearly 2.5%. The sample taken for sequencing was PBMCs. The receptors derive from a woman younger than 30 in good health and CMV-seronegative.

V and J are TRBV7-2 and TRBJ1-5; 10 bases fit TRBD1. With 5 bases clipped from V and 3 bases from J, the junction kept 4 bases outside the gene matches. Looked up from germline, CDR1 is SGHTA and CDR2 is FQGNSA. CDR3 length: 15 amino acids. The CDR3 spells CASSGQGGNNQPQHF. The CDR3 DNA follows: TGTGCCAGCAGCGGACAGGGGGGGAACAATCAGCCCCAGCATTTT.

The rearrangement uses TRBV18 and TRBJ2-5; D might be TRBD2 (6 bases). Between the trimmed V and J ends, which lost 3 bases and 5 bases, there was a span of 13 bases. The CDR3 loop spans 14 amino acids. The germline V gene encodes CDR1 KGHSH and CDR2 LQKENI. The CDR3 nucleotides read TGTGCCAGCTCACCGGCGGGAACCAAGGAGACCCAGTACTTC. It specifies CASSPAGTKETQYF.

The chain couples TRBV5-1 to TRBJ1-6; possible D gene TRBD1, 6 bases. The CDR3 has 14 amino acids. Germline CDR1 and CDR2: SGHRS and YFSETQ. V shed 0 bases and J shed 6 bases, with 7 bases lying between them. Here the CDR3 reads CASSLGQANSPLHF. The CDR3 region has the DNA TGCGCCAGCAGCTTGGGACAGGCTAATTCACCCCTCCACTTT.

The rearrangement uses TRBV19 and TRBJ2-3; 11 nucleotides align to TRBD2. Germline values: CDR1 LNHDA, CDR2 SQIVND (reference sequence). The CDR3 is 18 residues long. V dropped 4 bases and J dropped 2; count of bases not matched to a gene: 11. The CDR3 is CASSRALRLAGNTDTQYF. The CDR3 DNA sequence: TGTGCCAGTAGTAGGGCTCTTCGACTAGCGGGAAACACAGATACGCAGTATTTT.

The CDR3, as DNA: TGTGCCAGCAGCTGGACAGGGGCCAGTGACACCATATATTTT. This encodes CASSWTGASDTIYF. V is TRBV7-9 and J is TRBJ1-3, with TRBD1 matching 9 bases. Germline trimming cut 4 bases from V and 8 bases from J; bases unmatched to any gene: 6. The length of the CDR3 is 14 residues. Germline V gene data show CDR1 as SEHNR and CDR2 as FQNEAQ (reference sequence).

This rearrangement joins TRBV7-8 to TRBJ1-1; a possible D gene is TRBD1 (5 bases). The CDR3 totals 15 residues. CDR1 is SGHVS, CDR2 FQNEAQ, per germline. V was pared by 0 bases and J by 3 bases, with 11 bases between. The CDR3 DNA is TGTGCCAGCAGCTTAGCGCGGGGACTATACACTGAAGCTTTCTTT. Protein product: CASSLARGLYTEAFF.

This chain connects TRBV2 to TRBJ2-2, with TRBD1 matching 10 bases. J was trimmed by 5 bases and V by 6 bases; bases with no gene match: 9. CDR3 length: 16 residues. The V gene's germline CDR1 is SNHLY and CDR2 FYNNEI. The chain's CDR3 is CASRRQGAQATGELFF. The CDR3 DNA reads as TGTGCCAGCAGGAGACAGGGGGCGCAGGCAACCGGGGAGCTGTTTTTT. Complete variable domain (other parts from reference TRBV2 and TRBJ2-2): EPEVTQTPSHQVTQMGQEVILRCVPISNHLYFYWYRQILGQKVEFLVSFYNNEISEKSEIFDDQFSVERPDGSNFTLKIRSTKLEDSAMYFCASRRQGAQATGELFFGEGSRLTVL.

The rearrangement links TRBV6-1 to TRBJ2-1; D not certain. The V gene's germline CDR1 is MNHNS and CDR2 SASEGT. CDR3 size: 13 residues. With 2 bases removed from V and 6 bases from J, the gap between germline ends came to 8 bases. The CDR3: CASSEPRANEQFF. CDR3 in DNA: TGTGCCAGCAGTGAACCCCGAGCCAATGAGCAGTTCTTC.

The CDR3 sequence is CASSSSGTGYQPQHF. CDR3 in DNA: TGTGCCAGCAGCTCCTCCGGGACAGGGTATCAGCCCCAGCATTTT. This chain connects TRBV11-3 to TRBJ1-5, with 9 bases that match TRBD1. Germline CDR1 and CDR2: SGHNT and YENEEA. This CDR3 spans 15 amino acids. Losses at the gene ends were 4 bases for V and 5 bases for J; bases not matched to a gene: 6.

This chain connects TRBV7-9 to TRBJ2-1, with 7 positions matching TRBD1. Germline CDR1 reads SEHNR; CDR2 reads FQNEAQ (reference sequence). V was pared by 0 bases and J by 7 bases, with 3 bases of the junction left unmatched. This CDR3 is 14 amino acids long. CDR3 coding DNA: TGTGCCAGCAGCTTAGCTAGGGGGCGGAATGAGCAGTTCTTC. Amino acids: CASSLARGRNEQFF.

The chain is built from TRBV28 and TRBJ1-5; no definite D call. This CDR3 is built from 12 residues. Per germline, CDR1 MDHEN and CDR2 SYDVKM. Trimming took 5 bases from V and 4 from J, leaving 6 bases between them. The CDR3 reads CASSRLNQPQHF. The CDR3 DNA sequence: TGTGCCAGCAGTCGACTAAATCAGCCCCAGCATTTT.

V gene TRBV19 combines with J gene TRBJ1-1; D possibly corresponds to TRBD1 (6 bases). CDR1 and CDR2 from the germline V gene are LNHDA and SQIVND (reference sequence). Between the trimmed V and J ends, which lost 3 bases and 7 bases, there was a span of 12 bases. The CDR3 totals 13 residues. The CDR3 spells CASSILGQHEAFF. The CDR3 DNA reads TGTGCCAGTAGTATTTTAGGACAGCATGAAGCTTTCTTT.

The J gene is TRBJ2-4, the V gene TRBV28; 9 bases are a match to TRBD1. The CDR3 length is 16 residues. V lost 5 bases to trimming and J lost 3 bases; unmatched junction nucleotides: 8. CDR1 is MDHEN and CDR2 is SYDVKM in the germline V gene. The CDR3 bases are TGTGCCAGCAGTCAACAGGGGGCTGGAAGCAAAAACATTCAGTACTTC. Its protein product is CASSQQGAGSKNIQYF.

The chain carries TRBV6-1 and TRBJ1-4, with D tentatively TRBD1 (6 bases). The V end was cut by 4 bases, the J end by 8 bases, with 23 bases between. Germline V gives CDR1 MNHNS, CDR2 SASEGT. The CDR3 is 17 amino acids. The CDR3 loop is CASSVPDYRAGYEKLFF. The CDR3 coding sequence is TGTGCCAGCAGTGTCCCCGATTACAGGGCAGGATACGAAAAACTGTTTTTT.

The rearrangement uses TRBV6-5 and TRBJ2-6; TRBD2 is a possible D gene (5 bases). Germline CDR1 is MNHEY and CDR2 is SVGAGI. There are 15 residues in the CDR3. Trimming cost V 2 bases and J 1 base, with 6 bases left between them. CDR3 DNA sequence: TGTGCCAGCAGTTACAGAGGGTCTGGGGCCAACGTCCTGACTTTC. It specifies CASSYRGSGANVLTF.

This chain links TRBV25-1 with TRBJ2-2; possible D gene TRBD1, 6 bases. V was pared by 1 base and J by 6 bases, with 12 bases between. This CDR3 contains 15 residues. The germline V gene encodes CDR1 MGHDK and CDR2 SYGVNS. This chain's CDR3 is CASSEFRAGAGELFF. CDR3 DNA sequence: TGTGCCAGCAGTGAATTTAGGGCAGGGGCCGGGGAGCTGTTTTTT.

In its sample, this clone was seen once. The DNA of the CDR3 is TGTGCCAGCAGCTCCAGACAGGGGGCATGGGGAGAGCAGTACTTC. This translates into CASSSRQGAWGEQYF. The chain joins TRBV7-9 to TRBJ2-7; 10 nucleotides align to TRBD1. V shed 4 bases and J 7 bases; nucleotides not matched to a gene: 10. In germline, CDR1 is SEHNR, CDR2 FQNEAQ (reference sequence). This CDR3 is built from 15 residues. The variable domain in full, with the rest retrieved from reference TRBV7-9 and TRBJ2-7, is DTGVSQNPRHKITKRGQNVTFRCDPISEHNRLYWYRQTLGQGPEFLTYFQNEAQLEKSRLLSDRFSAERPKGSFSTLEIQRTEQGDSAMYLCASSSRQGAWGEQYFGPGTRLTVT.

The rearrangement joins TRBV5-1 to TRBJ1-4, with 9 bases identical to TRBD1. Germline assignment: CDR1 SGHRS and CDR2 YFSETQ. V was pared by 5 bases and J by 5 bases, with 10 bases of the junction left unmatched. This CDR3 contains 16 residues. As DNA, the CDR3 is TGCGCCAGCAGTCCCTCCCCGGGACAGGGAAATGAAAAACTGTTTTTT. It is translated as CASSPSPGQGNEKLFF.